The sequence of this T cell receptor (beta chain) was determined in a study of molecular identifiers for immune sequencing clone quantification. From germline, CDR1 is MNHEY and CDR2 SVGEGT. The CDR3 loop spans 15 amino acids. The V segment lost 5 bases and the J segment 2 bases; nucleotides outside the gene matches: 5. A single record per CDR3 protein comes from TCRdb applying MiXCR to the PCR reads. The sample has 23,000 or so distinct CDR3 sequences; approximately 17% are singletons. The sample consisted of naive CD8+ T cells from blood, with Jurkat cell RNA spiked in. The subset was: FACS-sorted CD8+CD4-CCR7+CD45RA+ naive T cells. The V and J genes are TRBV6-2 or TRBV6-3 and TRBJ2-3; TRBD1 matches 9 bases. The receptor was derived from a human donor in good health. Some libraries in this study had Jurkat cell RNA spiked in. The CDR3 protein is CASSTGGLSTDTQYF. CDR3 nucleotide sequence: TGTGCCAGCAGTACAGGGGGCCTTTCCACAGATACGCAGTATTTT.